This T cell receptor beta chain was sequenced for a study of response to subunit inactivated influenza vaccine. General observations from the study: The authors offered the suggestion that each seasonal influenza vaccination recruits few new T cells.

This clonotype occurred many times. Its antigen is still unknown. MiXCR was run by TCRdb on the RT-PCR reads, yielding one entry per CDR3 protein. Of some 600,000 distinct CDR3 sequences detected, roughly 15% appear once; the ten largest clones hold about 7.6%. This CDR3 region has 14 residues. The germline V gene encodes CDR1 LNHNV and CDR2 YYDKDF (reference sequence). With 8 bases clipped from V and 4 bases from J, the junction kept 4 bases outside the gene matches. The V and J genes are TRBV15 and TRBJ2-3; 12 positions agree with TRBD2. The source material was PBMCs from blood, sampled around 14 days before vaccination. The source of this sequence is a man in his fifties or sixties who received an inactivated influenza vaccine. The CDR3 DNA sequence: TGTGCCACCGGGCTAGCGGGAGGGTCAGATACGCAGTATTTT. Protein: CATGLAGGSDTQYF.